This TCR beta chain was documented in a study of shared T cell receptors in the human thymus. V was cut by 0 bases and J by 3 bases, with 12 bases left in between. The CDR3 runs 16 residues. Germline lookup yields CDR1 MNHEY and CDR2 SVGAGI. TCRdb keeps only in-frame clones here, not all; method: immunoSEQ multiplex PCR. The profile shows hundreds of thousands of clones, 88% of them singletons. This same sample was also taken into another study, of human thymus T cells. Per that study: Thymic and blood repertoires showed apparently biased V and J gene usage. Highly overlapping thymic repertoires among unrelated individuals were reported in related research.

Material: thymocytes. The clonotype was recovered from a boy in the first two years of life with a congenital heart defect. The genes are TRBV6-5 and TRBJ2-4; tentative D call: TRBD2 (5 bases). The CDR3 sequence is CASSYSPGMGKNIQYF. The CDR3, as DNA: TGTGCCAGCAGTTACTCTCCGGGAATGGGCAAAAACATTCAGTACTTC.